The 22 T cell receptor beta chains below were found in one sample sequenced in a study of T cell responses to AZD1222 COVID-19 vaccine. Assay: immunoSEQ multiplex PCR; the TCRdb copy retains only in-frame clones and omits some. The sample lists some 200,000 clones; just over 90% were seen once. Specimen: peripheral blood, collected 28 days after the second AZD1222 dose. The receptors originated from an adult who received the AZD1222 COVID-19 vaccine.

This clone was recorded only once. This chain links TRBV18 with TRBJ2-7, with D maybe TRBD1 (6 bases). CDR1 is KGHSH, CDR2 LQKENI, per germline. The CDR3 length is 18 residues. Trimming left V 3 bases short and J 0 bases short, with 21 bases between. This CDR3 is CASSPYIDRTPLSYEQYF. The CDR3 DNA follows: TGTGCCAGCTCACCCTACATCGACAGGACACCTCTCTCCTACGAGCAGTACTTC.

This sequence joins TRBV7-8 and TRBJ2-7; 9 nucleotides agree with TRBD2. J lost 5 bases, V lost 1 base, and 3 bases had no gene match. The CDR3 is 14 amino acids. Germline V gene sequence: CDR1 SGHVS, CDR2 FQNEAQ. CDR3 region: CASSLGAGGNEQYF. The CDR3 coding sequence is TGTGCCAGCAGCTTAGGAGCGGGAGGCAACGAGCAGTACTTC.

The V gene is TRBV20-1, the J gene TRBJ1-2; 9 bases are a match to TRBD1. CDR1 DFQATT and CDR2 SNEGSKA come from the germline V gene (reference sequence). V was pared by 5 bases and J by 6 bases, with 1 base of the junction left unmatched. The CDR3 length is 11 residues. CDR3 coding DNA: TGCAGTGCTGGACAGGGGAATGGCTACACCTTC. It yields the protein CSAGQGNGYTF.

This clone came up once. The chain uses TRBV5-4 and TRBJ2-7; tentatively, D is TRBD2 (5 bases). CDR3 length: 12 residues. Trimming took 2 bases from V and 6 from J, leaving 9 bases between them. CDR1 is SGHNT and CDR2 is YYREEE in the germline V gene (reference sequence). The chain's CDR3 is CASSFDGVEQYF. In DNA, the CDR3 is TGTGCCAGCAGCTTTGACGGGGTCGAGCAGTACTTC.

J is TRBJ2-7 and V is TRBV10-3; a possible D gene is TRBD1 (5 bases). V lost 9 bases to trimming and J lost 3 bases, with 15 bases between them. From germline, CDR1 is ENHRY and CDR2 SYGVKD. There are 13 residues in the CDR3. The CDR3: CAIAAQVIYEQYF. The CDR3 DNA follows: TGTGCCATTGCCGCACAGGTTATCTACGAGCAGTACTTC.

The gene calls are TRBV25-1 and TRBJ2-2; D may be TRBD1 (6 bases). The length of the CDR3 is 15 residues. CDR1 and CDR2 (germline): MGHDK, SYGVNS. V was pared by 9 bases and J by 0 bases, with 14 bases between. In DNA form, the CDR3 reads TGTGCCAGGCAGTGGGGGCGCGCGAACACCGGGGAGCTGTTTTTT. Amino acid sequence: CARQWGRANTGELFF.

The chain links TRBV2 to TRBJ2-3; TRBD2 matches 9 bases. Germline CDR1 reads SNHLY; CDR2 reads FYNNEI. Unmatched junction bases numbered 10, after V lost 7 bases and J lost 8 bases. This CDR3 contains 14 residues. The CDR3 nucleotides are TGTGCCAGCAAGAAGCCTAGCGGGAAAGGTACGCAGTATTTT. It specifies CASKKPSGKGTQYF. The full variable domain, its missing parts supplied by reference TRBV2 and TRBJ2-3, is EPEVTQTPSHQVTQMGQEVILRCVPISNHLYFYWYRQILGQKVEFLVSFYNNEISEKSEIFDDQFSVERPDGSNFTLKIRSTKLEDSAMYFCASKKPSGKGTQYFGPGTRLTVL.

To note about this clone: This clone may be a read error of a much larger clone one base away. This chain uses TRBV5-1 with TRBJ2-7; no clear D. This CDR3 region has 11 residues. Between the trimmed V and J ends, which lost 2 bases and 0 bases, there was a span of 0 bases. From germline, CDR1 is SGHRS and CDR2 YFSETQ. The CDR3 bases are TGCGCCAGCAGCTTCTCCTACGAGCAGTACTTC. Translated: CASSFSYEQYF.

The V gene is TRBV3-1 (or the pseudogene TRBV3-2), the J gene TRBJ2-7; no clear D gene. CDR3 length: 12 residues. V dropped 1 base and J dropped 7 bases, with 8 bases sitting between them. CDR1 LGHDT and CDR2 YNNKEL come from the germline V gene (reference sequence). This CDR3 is CASSQGRREQYF. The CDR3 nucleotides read TGTGCCAGCAGCCAAGGACGAAGGGAGCAGTACTTC.

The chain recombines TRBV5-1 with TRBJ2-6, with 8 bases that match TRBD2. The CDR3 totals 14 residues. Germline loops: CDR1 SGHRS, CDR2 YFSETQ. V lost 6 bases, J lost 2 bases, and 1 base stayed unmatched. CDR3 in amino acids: CASMTSAGANVLTF. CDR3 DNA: TGCGCCAGCATGACTAGCGCTGGGGCCAACGTCCTGACTTTC.

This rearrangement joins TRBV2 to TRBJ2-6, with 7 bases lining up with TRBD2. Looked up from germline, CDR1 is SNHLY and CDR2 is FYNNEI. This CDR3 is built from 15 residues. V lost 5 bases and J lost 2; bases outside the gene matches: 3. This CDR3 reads CASSFAGAGANVLTF. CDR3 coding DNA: TGTGCCAGCAGTTTCGCGGGAGCTGGGGCCAACGTCCTGACTTTC. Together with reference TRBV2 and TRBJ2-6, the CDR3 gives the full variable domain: EPEVTQTPSHQVTQMGQEVILRCVPISNHLYFYWYRQILGQKVEFLVSFYNNEISEKSEIFDDQFSVERPDGSNFTLKIRSTKLEDSAMYFCASSFAGAGANVLTFGAGSRLTVL.

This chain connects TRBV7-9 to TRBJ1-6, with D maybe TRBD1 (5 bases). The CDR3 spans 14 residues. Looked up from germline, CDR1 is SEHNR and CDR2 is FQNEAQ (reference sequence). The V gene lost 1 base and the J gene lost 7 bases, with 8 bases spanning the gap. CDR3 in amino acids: CASSLGQINSPLHF. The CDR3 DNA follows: TGTGCCAGCAGCTTAGGACAGATCAATTCACCCCTCCACTTT.

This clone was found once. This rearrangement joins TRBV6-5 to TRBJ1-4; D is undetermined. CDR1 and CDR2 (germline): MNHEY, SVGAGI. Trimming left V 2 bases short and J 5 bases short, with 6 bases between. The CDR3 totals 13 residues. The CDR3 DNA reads TGTGCCAGCAGTTACGGGGAGAATGAAAAACTGTTTTTT. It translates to CASSYGENEKLFF.

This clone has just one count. CDR3 DNA: TGCAGCGTTAGGGGTAGACTACAAGAGACCCAGTACTTC. It encodes CSVRGRLQETQYF. The chain couples TRBV29-1 to TRBJ2-5; D is possibly TRBD1 or TRBD2 (5 bases each). The CDR3 loop spans 13 amino acids. Germline CDR1 SQVTM, CDR2 ANQGSEA. Trimming took 5 bases from V and 2 from J, leaving 12 bases between them.

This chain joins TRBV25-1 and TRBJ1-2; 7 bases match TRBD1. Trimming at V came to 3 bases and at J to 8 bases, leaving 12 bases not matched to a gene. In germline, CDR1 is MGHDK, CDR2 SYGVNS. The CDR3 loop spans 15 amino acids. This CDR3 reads CASSEKSRGSKGYTF. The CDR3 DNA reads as TGTGCCAGCAGTGAGAAAAGCAGGGGGTCGAAGGGCTACACCTTC.

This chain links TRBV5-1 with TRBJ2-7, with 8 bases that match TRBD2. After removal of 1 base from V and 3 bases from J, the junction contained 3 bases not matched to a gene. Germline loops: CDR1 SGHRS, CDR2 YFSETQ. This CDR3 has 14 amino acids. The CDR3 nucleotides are TGCGCCAGCAGCTTGCGGGGGGGAGGCTACGAGCAGTACTTC. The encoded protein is CASSLRGGGYEQYF.

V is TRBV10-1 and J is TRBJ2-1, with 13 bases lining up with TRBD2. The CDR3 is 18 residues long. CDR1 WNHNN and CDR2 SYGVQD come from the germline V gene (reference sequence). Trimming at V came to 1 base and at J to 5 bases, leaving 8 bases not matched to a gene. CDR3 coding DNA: TGCGCCAGCAGTGAGTACACTAGCGGGAGGGCTTCGGACAATGAGCAGTTCTTC. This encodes CASSEYTSGRASDNEQFF.

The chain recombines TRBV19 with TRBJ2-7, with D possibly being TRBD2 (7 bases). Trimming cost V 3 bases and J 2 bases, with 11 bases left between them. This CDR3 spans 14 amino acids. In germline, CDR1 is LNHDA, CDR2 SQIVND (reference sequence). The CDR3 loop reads CASSMGAGAYEQYF. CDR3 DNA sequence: TGTGCCAGTAGTATGGGGGCGGGAGCCTACGAGCAGTACTTC.

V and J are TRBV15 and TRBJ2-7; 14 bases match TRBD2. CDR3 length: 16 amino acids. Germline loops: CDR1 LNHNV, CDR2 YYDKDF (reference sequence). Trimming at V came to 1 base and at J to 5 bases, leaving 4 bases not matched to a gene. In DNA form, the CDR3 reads TGTGCCACCAGCAGAGCTTTGGGACTAGCGGGAGACGAGCAGTACTTC. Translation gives CATSRALGLAGDEQYF.

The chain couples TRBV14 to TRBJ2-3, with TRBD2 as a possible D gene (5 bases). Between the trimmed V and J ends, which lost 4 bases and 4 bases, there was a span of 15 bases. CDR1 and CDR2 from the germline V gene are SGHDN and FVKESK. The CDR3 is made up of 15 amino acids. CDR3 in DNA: TGTGCCAGCAGCCCGGACTTACCACGAGCAGATACGCAGTATTTT. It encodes CASSPDLPRADTQYF.

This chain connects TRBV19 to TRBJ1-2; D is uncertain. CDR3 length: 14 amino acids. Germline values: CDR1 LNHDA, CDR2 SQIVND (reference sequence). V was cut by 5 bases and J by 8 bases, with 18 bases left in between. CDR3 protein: CASSPDGESRGYTF. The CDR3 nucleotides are TGTGCCAGTAGTCCAGACGGCGAGTCGAGGGGCTACACCTTC.

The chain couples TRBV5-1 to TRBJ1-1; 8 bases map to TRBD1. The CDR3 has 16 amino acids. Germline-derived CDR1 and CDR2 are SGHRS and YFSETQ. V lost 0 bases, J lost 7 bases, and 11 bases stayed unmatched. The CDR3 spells CASSLGGGQGANEAFF. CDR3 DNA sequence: TGCGCCAGCAGCTTGGGCGGAGGCCAGGGGGCGAATGAAGCTTTCTTT.